This T cell receptor (beta chain) was recovered during a study of human T cells and chemical hapten exposure (dated by TCRdb to the early 2020s). Study-level background: For sensitization, 2% DPC in acetone was applied to an approximately 2 cm by approximately 2 cm area of upper inner arm skin. Patients additionally received weekly therapeutic DPC doses to the scalp throughout the roughly 26-week study period. Patch testing was done on the upper back using Finn chambers containing 0.01% DPC, and results were scored after 6 days according to International Contact Dermatitis Research Group standards. The patient cohort, mostly female, included alopecia areata with under or over 50% scalp involvement, alopecia totalis and alopecia universalis. Libraries were combined into a pool for sequencing, and differences in TCR yield between samples came mainly from small differences in library volumes within the pool. This study followed changes in the peripheral blood TCR repertoire in vivo during primary and secondary sensitization of alopecia patients to the hapten diphenylcyclopropenone (DPC). Patient blood was sampled pre-sensitization (week 0) and at 2, 6 and about 24 weeks after DPC sensitization. For TCR sequencing, blood came from 25 to 35 alopecia patients at anywhere from one to four time points (pre-sensitization, 2, 6 and 24 weeks). Each blood RNA sample was used to sequence both TCR alpha and TCR beta chains.

The time point label corresponds to: pre-sensitization, week 0. Taken with the paper, the label for treatment or condition translates to: therapeutic diphenylcyclopropenone sensitization with weekly scalp DPC. Unfractionated whole blood was collected in Tempus Blood RNA tubes, and total RNA was extracted from that blood. Blood at each patch-test visit was drawn before the patch test was applied. Patients were considered eligible if aged 18 to 70, diagnosed with alopecia and deemed suitable for DPC therapy, and patients were excluded if pregnant. The paper as a whole reports these results and caveats: Because every patient had alopecia, a presumed autoimmune disease, the patients' immune response might differ from that of healthy individuals. Patch test score was positively correlated with the number of PT1 expanded TCRs, with significance at thresholds 8, 16 and 32 but not at 4. DPC sensitization did not change how many TCRs were above 1 in 1000 frequency, and no evidence was found of alterations in global repertoire structure. Significantly more large CDR3 similarity clusters were formed by expanded TCRs than by pre-sensitization or healthy control sets, consistent with antigen-driven responses. After repeated subsampling, changes were observed in the strength of the expansion versus patch-test correlation and in the threshold at which the correlation became significant.

This clonotype was detected a few times. Its antigen is still unknown. Base qualities are not at hand, and no much larger clone is one base apart. V and J are truncated by 3 bases and 6 bases respectively, leaving an intervening sequence of 3 bases. The CDR3 goes from the cysteine to the phenylalanine over 10 residues. CDR3 DNA is the only sequence kept; it has 30 bases, read in frame from the first base. CDR1 SQVTM and CDR2 ANQGSEA were looked up in the germline V gene. The method behind the library was RACE. TCRdb shows the sequencer as NextSeq 500. During library preparation, unique molecular identifiers were attached to individual cDNA molecules so that TCRs could be counted in a quantitative, reproducible way. The authors' analysis ran thus. The median number of TCRs per sample was approximately 96,000, ranging from roughly 23,224 to 690,600. The Decombinator software suite was used to annotate the V, J and CDR3 of the TCR reads. Every sample was subsampled to the same number of TCRs (28,000) for the PS versus PT1 abundance plots. TCRs were defined as expanded if absent before sensitization and observed at least eight times at the 2-week time point. In TCRdb, the public reads were trimmed at Q25 with fastp and aligned with MiXCR, with productive beta chains retained. Here each entry gathers all rows of one CDR3 protein and keeps the most common genes and DNA. These V and J calls are TCRdb output, not the study's own analysis. The sample table lists fewer than 45,000 distinct CDR3 sequences, 12% of them with a count of one. The ten biggest clones cover less than 2.5% of the sample.

The sequence was collected from a woman aged 35 to 49 with alopecia areata. Some clones in this sample may be carry-over from other donors' samples. The chain is assembled from TRBV29-1 and TRBJ2-1, with the identity of the D gene unclear. This specimen consisted of whole blood, obtained in connection with sensitization to the hapten diphenylcyclopropenone (DPC). DNA sequence: TGCAGCGTTGAGCGCAATGAGCAGTTCTTC. Translated, this gives CSVERNEQFF.